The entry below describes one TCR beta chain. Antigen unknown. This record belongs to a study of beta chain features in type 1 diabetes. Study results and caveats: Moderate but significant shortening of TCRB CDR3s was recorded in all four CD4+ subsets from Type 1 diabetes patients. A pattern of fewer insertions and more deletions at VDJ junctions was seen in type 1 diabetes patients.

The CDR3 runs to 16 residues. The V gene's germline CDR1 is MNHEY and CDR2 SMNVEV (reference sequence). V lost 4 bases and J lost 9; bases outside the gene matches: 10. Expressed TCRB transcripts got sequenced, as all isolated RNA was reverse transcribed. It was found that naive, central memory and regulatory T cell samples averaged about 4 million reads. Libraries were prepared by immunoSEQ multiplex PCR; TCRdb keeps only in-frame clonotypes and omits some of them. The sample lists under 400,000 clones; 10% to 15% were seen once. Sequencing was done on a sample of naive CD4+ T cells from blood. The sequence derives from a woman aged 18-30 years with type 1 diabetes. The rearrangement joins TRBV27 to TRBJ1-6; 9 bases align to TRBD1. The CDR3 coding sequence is TGTGCCAGCAGTTCCCGGGACAGGGCCGCGTTTTCACCCCTCCACTTT. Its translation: CASSSRDRAAFSPLHF.